A selection of T cell receptor beta chains follows, all from one sample in a study of shared clonotypes between healthy human individuals. Produced via immunoSEQ multiplex PCR; TCRdb's table is partial and in-frame only. The data hold 2 million to 2.5 million clones, with around 92% observed a single time. Material: naive CD4+ T cells from PBMCs. The receptor source for this set is a man in his late teens or twenties in good health. Some clones in this sample may be carry-over from other donors' samples. CDR3s include the opening cysteine and the closing phenylalanine or tryptophan. D genes are given only for firm matches. Clone size is not always given. Where it is, it says once, few, many or a class for expanded clones.

>NA|NA|TRBJ1-2|TRBV4-3
CASSQAINLWDYGYTF
TGCGCCAGCAGCCAAGCAATCAACCTCTGGGACTATGGCTACACCTTC
>NA|NA|TRBJ1-2|TRBV2
CASSQQGPFYGYTF
TGTGCCAGCAGTCAACAGGGCCCCTTCTATGGCTACACCTTC
>NA|NA|TRBJ2-1|TRBV19
CASSTIRGGDNEQFF
TGTGCCAGTAGTACCATAAGGGGGGGGGACAATGAGCAGTTCTTC
>TRBD1|NA|TRBJ2-2|TRBV9
CASSLQGWDTGELFF
TGTGCCAGCAGCCTACAGGGGTGGGACACCGGGGAGCTGTTTTTT
>NA|NA|TRBJ1-1|TRBV21-1
CASSDRDRAFF
TGTGCCAGCAGCGACCGGGACCGAGCTTTCTTT
>NA|once|TRBJ2-5|TRBV4-2
CASSPVPPETQYF
TGTGCCAGCAGCCCCGTACCTCCAGAGACCCAGTACTTC
>NA|NA|TRBJ2-3|TRBV10-1
CASSQNRADTQYF
TGCGCCAGCAGTCAGAACAGAGCAGATACGCAGTATTTT
>NA|NA|TRBJ1-1|TRBV18
CASSFSGVRNTEAFF
TGTGCCAGCTCATTCTCAGGGGTGAGGAACACTGAAGCTTTCTTT
>NA|NA|TRBJ2-4|TRBV5-3
CARCGGDVQPAKNIQYF
TGTGCCAGATGCGGGGGCGATGTGCAACCAGCCAAAAACATTCAGTACTTC
>TRBD1|NA|TRBJ2-1|TRBV2
CASRSQGQGVWEQFF
TGTGCCAGCAGATCCCAGGGACAGGGGGTATGGGAGCAGTTCTTC
>NA|NA|TRBJ2-1|TRBV7-2
CASSPERVRRGEQFF
TGTGCCAGCAGCCCAGAACGGGTACGGCGGGGTGAGCAGTTCTTC
>NA|NA|TRBJ2-1|TRBV7-6
CASSSFLATYNEQFF
TGTGCCAGCAGCTCCTTTCTAGCGACCTACAATGAGCAGTTCTTC
>NA|NA|TRBJ2-2|TRBV5-1
CASSLPLTGNTGELFF
TGCGCCAGCAGCTTGCCCTTGACAGGGAACACCGGGGAGCTGTTTTTT
>NA|once|TRBJ1-2|TRBV5-5
CASSFQGSYGYTF
TGTGCCAGCAGCTTCCAGGGTAGCTATGGCTACACCTTC
>TRBD2|once|TRBJ2-1|TRBV7-3
CASSTTSGDYNEQFF
TGTGCCAGCAGCACGACTAGCGGGGATTACAATGAGCAGTTCTTC
>TRBD1|few|TRBJ1-1|TRBV4-3
CASSQGQGLRNTEAFF
TGCGCCAGCAGCCAGGGACAGGGGCTACGGAACACTGAAGCTTTCTTT
>NA|NA|TRBJ1-2|TRBV5-4
CASSLAGFGYTF
TGTGCCAGCAGCTTGGCTGGGTTCGGCTACACCTTC
>NA|NA|TRBJ1-3|TRBV11-2
CASSFEEGTRSGNTIYF
TGTGCCAGCAGCTTTGAGGAAGGAACCCGCTCTGGAAACACCATATATTTT
>NA|once|TRBJ1-4|TRBV19
CASADRTNEKLFF
TGTGCCAGTGCAGATAGGACTAATGAAAAACTGTTTTTT
>NA|NA|TRBJ1-1|TRBV11-1
CASSFRATGTEAFF
TGTGCCAGCAGCTTCAGGGCTACGGGCACTGAAGCTTTCTTT
>TRBD2|NA|TRBJ2-1|TRBV5-1
CASSLATAGVQDEQFF
TGCGCCAGCAGCTTGGCCACAGCGGGAGTCCAGGATGAGCAGTTCTTC
>NA|NA|TRBJ1-5|TRBV19
CASSIRAVNSNQPQHF
TGTGCCAGTAGTATCAGGGCAGTTAATAGCAATCAGCCCCAGCATTTT
>NA|NA|TRBJ2-5|TRBV5-1
CASNPSAGPGTQYF
TGCGCCAGCAATCCGTCGGCCGGCCCCGGGACCCAGTACTTC
>TRBD2|once|TRBJ2-1|TRBV19
CASSLIVLAGVGGEQFF
TGTGCCAGTAGTCTGATTGTACTAGCGGGAGTTGGGGGAGAGCAGTTCTTC
>NA|NA|TRBJ2-3|TRBV2
CASSRHSDTQYF
TGTGCCAGCAGTAGGCATTCAGATACGCAGTATTTT
>TRBD2|NA|TRBJ2-7|TRBV5-1
CASSRVPGLAYEQYF
TGCGCCAGCAGCCGCGTGCCGGGACTAGCCTACGAGCAGTACTTC
>NA|NA|TRBJ1-1|TRBV6-5
CASSRSPRGDTEAFF
TGTGCCAGCAGTCGTTCCCCCCGGGGGGATACTGAAGCTTTCTTT
>NA|NA|TRBJ2-2|TRBV18
CASSPPHRTNTGELFF
TGTGCCAGCTCACCACCCCACAGGACGAACACCGGGGAGCTGTTTTTT
>NA|NA|TRBJ2-7|TRBV7-9
CASSLAGTHEQYF
TGTGCCAGCAGCTTAGCAGGGACCCACGAGCAGTACTTC
>NA|NA|TRBJ2-1|TRBV5-6
CASSEPRVYNEQFF
TGTGCCAGCAGCGAGCCTAGGGTTTACAATGAGCAGTTCTTC
>NA|NA|TRBJ2-3|TRBV5-1
CASSFGESTDTQYF
TGCGCCAGCAGCTTTGGCGAGAGCACAGATACGCAGTATTTT
>TRBD1|NA|TRBJ1-4|TRBV5-8
CASSPGVQGDEKLFF
TGTGCCAGCAGCCCGGGGGTACAGGGGGACGAAAAACTGTTTTTT
>NA|once|TRBJ2-1|TRBV4-2
CASSQEPGVNEQFF
TGTGCCAGCAGCCAAGAACCGGGTGTCAATGAGCAGTTCTTC
>NA|NA|TRBJ2-3|TRBV12-5
CASGLGSGSTDTQYF
TGTGCTAGTGGTTTGGGTTCAGGAAGCACAGATACGCAGTATTTT
>TRBD2|once|TRBJ2-7|TRBV18
CATSPGLAILQGIYEQYF
TGTGCCACATCCCCCGGACTAGCGATACTCCAAGGGATCTACGAGCAGTACTTC
>NA|NA|TRBJ2-2|TRBV28
CASFHSLGAGELFF
TGTGCCAGCTTCCACTCCCTGGGCGCCGGGGAGCTGTTTTTT
>TRBD1|NA|TRBJ1-5|TRBV6-5
CASRRTGSISQPQHF
TGTGCCAGCAGACGGACAGGGTCTATTAGCCAGCCCCAGCATTTT
>NA|once|TRBJ2-7|TRBV18
CASSPRTGRGEQYF
TGTGCCAGCTCACCGAGGACAGGGAGGGGCGAGCAGTACTTC
>TRBD1|NA|TRBJ1-5|TRBV2
CASSGGTGRFGNQPQHF
TGTGCCAGCAGTGGGGGGACAGGGAGGTTCGGCAATCAGCCCCAGCATTTT
>TRBD2|NA|TRBJ2-3|TRBV5-4
CASRTSGSTDTQYF
TGTGCCAGCAGGACTAGCGGGTCCACAGATACGCAGTATTTT
>TRBD2|NA|TRBJ2-1|TRBV11-1
CASSPPGLTNSYNEQFF
TGTGCCAGCAGCCCTCCGGGACTAACGAACTCCTACAATGAGCAGTTCTTC